This record looks at one T cell receptor (beta chain) sequence and its context. This record comes from a study of T cell responses to AZD1222 COVID-19 vaccine. Using immunoSEQ multiplex PCR, the repertoire was profiled, and TCRdb retains in-frame clones only, with some absent. The sample comprises about 150,000 clones, roughly 90% of which are singletons, and 4.5% to 6% rests with the top ten. This CDR3 region has 14 residues. The germline V gene encodes CDR1 LGHDT and CDR2 YNNKEL (reference sequence). The V end was cut by 1 base, the J end by 5 bases, with 8 bases between. This receptor was obtained from an adult in good health. The V call is TRBV3-1 (or the pseudogene TRBV3-2), the J call TRBJ2-2; no firm D call. The sample consisted of peripheral blood, taken on day 0 of MenACWY control vaccination. CDR3 loop: CASSQASRTGELFF. The CDR3 DNA reads as TGTGCCAGCAGCCAAGCCTCTAGGACCGGGGAGCTGTTTTTT.